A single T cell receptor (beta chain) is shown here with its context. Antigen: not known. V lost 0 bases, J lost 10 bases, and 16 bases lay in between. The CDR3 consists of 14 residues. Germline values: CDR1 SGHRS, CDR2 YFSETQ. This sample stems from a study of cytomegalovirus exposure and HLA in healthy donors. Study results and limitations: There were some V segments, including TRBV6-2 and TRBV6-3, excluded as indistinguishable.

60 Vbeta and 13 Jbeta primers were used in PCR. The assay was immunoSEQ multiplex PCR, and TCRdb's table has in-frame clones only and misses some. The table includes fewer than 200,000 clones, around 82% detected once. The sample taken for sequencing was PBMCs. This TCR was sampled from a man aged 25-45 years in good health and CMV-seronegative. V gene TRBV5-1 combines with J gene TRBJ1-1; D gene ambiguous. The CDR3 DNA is TGCGCCAGCAGCTTGGAAGGAGCAGCAGCGGTAGCTTTCTTT. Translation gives CASSLEGAAAVAFF.